The following is a T cell receptor (beta chain) sequence with its context. Its specificity is unknown. Germline V gene data show CDR1 as SGHAT and CDR2 as FQNNGV. Between the trimmed V and J ends, which lost 0 bases and 5 bases, there was a span of 10 bases. The CDR3 contains 14 residues. This sample is part of a study of T-cell reconstitution after alpha-beta-depleted transplantation in children. Study conclusions and caveats: Surviving recipient T cells and intrathymic progenitors accounted for some patients' high TCRbeta diversity at day 60. At around two months after transplant, the alpha-beta T cells were reportedly derived from several hundred expanded clones that came from non-depleted graft cells. By one year post-transplant, T-cell counts and diversity largely arose from T cells that were newly produced.

Unique molecular identifiers were used in preparing the TCRbeta library. TCRdb recomputed calls from the PCR reads with MiXCR, one row per CDR3 protein. The profile covers a few hundred thousand distinct CDR3 sequences, with roughly 13% appearing a single time and approximately 2% taken by the ten largest. The sample in question was PBMCs, mostly from graft donor cells, obtained 360 days after TCRalphabeta/CD19-depleted stem cell transplant. The chain has TRBV11-2 and TRBJ2-5; D is unresolved. The sequence was collected from a male patient younger than 18 who had a stem cell transplant for acute myeloid leukemia, so the T cells may come from the graft donor. The CDR3 region is CASSLDGRRETQYF. CDR3 in DNA: TGTGCCAGCAGCTTAGACGGTCGAAGGGAGACCCAGTACTTC.